This passage covers 11 T cell receptor beta chains from one sample sequenced in a study of Graves' ophthalmopathy and Graves' hyperthyroidism. RNA transcripts were the template, and TCR beta CDR3 regions were amplified from them. RT-PCR with HTBI primers came first, then second-round multiplex PCR. In TCRdb, the multiplex PCR reads were re-called with MiXCR into one record per CDR3 protein. The data hold over 500,000 distinct CDR3 sequences, with over 20% observed a single time. Sequencing was performed on peripheral blood. Receptors originate from a woman aged 18 to 35 with stable Graves' hyperthyroidism. Some clones in this sample may be carry-over from other donors' samples.

The CDR3 region is CASSLTRTGVEAFF. CDR3 bases: TGCGCCAGCAGCCTTACTCGGACCGGGGTCGAAGCTTTCTTT. The V and J genes are TRBV4-1 and TRBJ1-1; no clear D. CDR3 size: 14 residues. Trimming shortened V by 4 bases and J by 8 bases, and 17 bases separated the two germline ends. The germline V gene encodes CDR1 MGHRA and CDR2 YSYEKL.

Remarks on this clonotype: The junction and the germline gene differ at one end; a read error may be behind it. This chain joins TRBV4-1 and TRBJ2-5, with 8 bases lining up with TRBD2. The germline CDR1 and CDR2 sequences are MGHRA and YSYEKL. CDR3 length equals 17 residues. CDR3 sequence reads: CASSLDLGGGRQETQYF. The CDR3 DNA follows: TGTGCCAGCAGCTTAGATCTCGGGGGGGGCCGGCAAGAGACCCAGTACTTC.

This sequence joins TRBV24-1 and TRBJ1-5; TRBD1 might be the D (5 bases). The V and J ends lost 4 bases and 4 bases respectively, with 10 bases between them. CDR1 and CDR2 (germline): KGHDR, SFDVKD. The CDR3 covers 14 residues. As DNA, the CDR3 is TGTGCCACCAGTGAAAGGGGCGGGAATCAGCCCCAGCATTTT. Its protein product is CATSERGGNQPQHF.

This clonotype was picked up many times. V and J are TRBV6-1 and TRBJ1-5; D is unclear. The CDR3 length is 14 residues. Trimming left V 3 bases short and J 0 bases short, with 6 bases between. Per the germline V gene, CDR1 is MNHNS and CDR2 is SASEGT. The CDR3 nucleotides are TGTGCCAGCAGTGATCCGAATAGCAATCAGCCCCAGCATTTT. It specifies CASSDPNSNQPQHF.

The chain carries TRBV7-2 and TRBJ1-5; D is uncertain. The germline V and J ends were trimmed by 5 bases and 5 bases, with 13 bases remaining between them. This CDR3 has 14 residues. Germline values: CDR1 SGHTA, CDR2 FQGNSA. CDR3 in amino acids: CASSGWGNDQPQHF. Written as DNA, the CDR3 is TGTGCCAGCAGCGGTTGGGGAAACGATCAGCCCCAGCATTTT.

At least ten counts were recorded for this clonotype. The chain carries TRBV4-2 and TRBJ2-5; the D gene could be TRBD1 or TRBD2 (6 bases each). The germline V gene has CDR1 LGHNA and CDR2 YNFKEQ. The CDR3 totals 16 residues. Trimming removed 4 bases from V and 9 bases from J, with 24 bases in between. The CDR3 region is CASSPKPGAAEEAQYF. DNA for the CDR3: TGTGCCAGCAGCCCGAAGCCGGGGGCCGCCGAGGAGGCCCAGTACTTC.

V usage is TRBV29-1 and J usage is TRBJ2-7; D is possibly TRBD1 or TRBD2 (5 bases each). Germline loops: CDR1 SQVTM, CDR2 ANQGSEA. This CDR3 has 15 amino acids. V was cut by 6 bases and J by 4 bases, with 22 bases left in between. CDR3 bases: TGCAGCGTCACCACGGGACCATTCAAAAGATACGAGCAGTACTTC. Amino acids: CSVTTGPFKRYEQYF.

This clonotype occurred many times. The V call is TRBV12-3 or TRBV12-4, the J call TRBJ2-2; 8 positions match TRBD1. This CDR3 is built from 16 residues. The ends lost 5 bases at V and 6 bases at J; junction bases unmatched: 11. The CDR3 protein is CASSPLDREEAGELFF. In DNA form, the CDR3 reads TGTGCCAGCAGTCCGTTGGACAGGGAGGAGGCCGGGGAGCTGTTTTTT.

There are many counts of this clonotype. V and J are TRBV12-3 or TRBV12-4 and TRBJ1-5; 8 nucleotides agree with TRBD1. This CDR3 region has 15 residues. V gave up 7 bases and J gave up 4 bases; unmatched junction bases: 9. CDR3 amino acids: CASTPDRGGNQPQHF. The CDR3 DNA follows: TGTGCCAGCACCCCAGACAGGGGTGGAAATCAGCCCCAGCATTTT.

On this clonotype: A clone one base away is much larger, so this may be a read error. The chain carries TRBV28 and TRBJ2-2; D gene unclear. This CDR3 is 13 amino acids long. Trimming removed 6 bases at V and 7 bases at J, with 12 bases between. CDR1 is MDHEN, CDR2 SYDVKM, per germline. Written as DNA, the CDR3 is TGTGCCAGCAGCCAGGACCCAATCGGGGAGCTGTTTTTT. It is translated as CASSQDPIGELFF.

Many counts were recorded for this clonotype. At one boundary the junction diverges from the germline segment, which might be a read error. The chain couples TRBV2 to TRBJ1-1; possibly TRBD1 for D (5 bases). The germline gives CDR1 SNHLY, CDR2 FYNNEI. The CDR3 spans 13 residues. CDR3 coding DNA: TGTGCCAGCACCGGGGGGAGAACACCAAAACCGCTCTTT. Translated, it gives CASTGGRTPKPLF.